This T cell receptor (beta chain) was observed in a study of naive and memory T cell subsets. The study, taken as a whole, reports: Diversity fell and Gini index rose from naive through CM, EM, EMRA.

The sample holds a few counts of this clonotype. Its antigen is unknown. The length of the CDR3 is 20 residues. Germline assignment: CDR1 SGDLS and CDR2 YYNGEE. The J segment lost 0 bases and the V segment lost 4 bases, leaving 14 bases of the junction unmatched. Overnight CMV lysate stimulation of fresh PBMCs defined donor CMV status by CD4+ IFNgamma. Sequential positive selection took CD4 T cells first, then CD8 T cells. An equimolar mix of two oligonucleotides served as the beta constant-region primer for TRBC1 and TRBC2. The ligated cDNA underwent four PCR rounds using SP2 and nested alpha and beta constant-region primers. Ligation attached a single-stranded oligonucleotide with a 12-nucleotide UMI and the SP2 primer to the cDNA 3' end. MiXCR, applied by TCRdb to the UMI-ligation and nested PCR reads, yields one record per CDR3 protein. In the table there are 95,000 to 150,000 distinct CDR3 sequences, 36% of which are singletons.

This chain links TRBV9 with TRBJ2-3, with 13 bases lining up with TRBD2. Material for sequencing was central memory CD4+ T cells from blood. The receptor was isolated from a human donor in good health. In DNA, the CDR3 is TGTGCCAGCAGCCGACGGGGGGGACTAGCGGGGAGAACCAGCACAGATACGCAGTATTTT. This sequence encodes CASSRRGGLAGRTSTDTQYF.